Below, 15 T cell receptor beta chains from the same sample are listed, as sequenced in a study of T cells in tuberculosis. Sequencing was performed with immunoSEQ multiplex PCR; in TCRdb, only in-frame clones are kept and a portion is missing. The profile shows 40,000 to 50,000 clones, around 96% of them singletons. Material for sequencing was PBMCs. The source is a donor between 10 and 29 years old with latent tuberculosis or without tuberculosis infection.

V and J are TRBV2 and TRBJ2-5, with D maybe TRBD2 (7 bases). Trimming shortened V by 6 bases and J by 2 bases, and 19 bases separated the two germline ends. Germline V gives CDR1 SNHLY, CDR2 FYNNEI. The CDR3 loop spans 16 amino acids. Here the CDR3 reads CASRKVQGTTQETQYF. The DNA of the CDR3 is TGTGCCAGCAGAAAGGTGCAGGGGACTACTCAAGAGACCCAGTACTTC.

V is TRBV30 and J is TRBJ2-1; D not resolved. The germline V gene encodes CDR1 GTSNPN and CDR2 SVGIG (reference sequence). This CDR3 is built from 10 residues. V was shortened by 0 bases and J by 10 bases, with 4 bases between the two germline ends. DNA of the CDR3: TGTGCCTGGAGTGTAAGCGAGCAGTTCTTC. It translates to CAWSVSEQFF.

The J gene is TRBJ2-2, the V gene TRBV4-1; D unclear. The germline V gene has CDR1 MGHRA and CDR2 YSYEKL. This CDR3 is built from 19 residues. The V gene lost 0 bases and the J gene lost 0 bases, with 17 bases spanning the gap. Written as DNA, the CDR3 is TGCGCCAGCAGCCAAGATGAGCCCGAGTCCGAAACGAACACCGGGGAGCTGTTTTTT. Encoded protein: CASSQDEPESETNTGELFF.

V and J are TRBV4-1 and TRBJ2-3; 11 bases map to TRBD1. This CDR3 is built from 16 residues. V was pared by 2 bases and J by 4 bases, with 5 bases of the junction left unmatched. Germline assignment: CDR1 MGHRA and CDR2 YSYEKL. The chain's CDR3 is CASSQFGTGGSDTQYF. In DNA form, the CDR3 reads TGCGCCAGCAGCCAATTTGGGACAGGGGGGTCAGATACGCAGTATTTT.

V and J are TRBV7-2 and TRBJ1-1; unclear D gene. V lost 3 bases and J 0 bases, leaving 8 bases between the germline ends. CDR1 is SGHTA and CDR2 is FQGNSA in the germline V gene. CDR3 length equals 14 residues. The DNA of the CDR3 is TGTGCCAGCAGCTTCACAATTATGAACACTGAAGCTTTCTTT. Translation: CASSFTIMNTEAFF.

CDR3 nucleotides: TGTGCCAGCAGTTCCCGGGTGGTGGCCAGTAATGAAAAACTGTTTTTT. Translated, it gives CASSSRVVASNEKLFF. This chain uses TRBV6-5 with TRBJ1-4; D unclear. The germline gives CDR1 MNHEY, CDR2 SVGAGI. The CDR3 sequence is 16 residues long. Deletions cut 4 bases from V and 4 bases from J, with 16 bases between.

V usage is TRBV18 and J usage is TRBJ2-1; D unresolved. Germline V CDR1 and CDR2: KGHSH, LQKENI. The CDR3 is 15 amino acids. V was cut by 3 bases and J by 1 base, with 10 bases left in between. The CDR3 protein is CASSPYSESYNEQFF. The CDR3 region has the DNA TGTGCCAGCTCACCTTACTCGGAGTCCTACAATGAGCAGTTCTTC.

This chain connects TRBV7-2 to TRBJ2-1; TRBD2 matches at 7 bases. Trimming removed 3 bases from V and 4 bases from J; junction bases left unmatched: 6. Germline CDR1 and CDR2: SGHTA and FQGNSA. The CDR3 has 15 residues. DNA for the CDR3: TGTGCCAGCAGCTTTGCGGGGGACCCATACAATGAGCAGTTCTTC. Its protein product is CASSFAGDPYNEQFF.

The V call is TRBV4-3, the J call TRBJ2-1, with 11 bases identical to TRBD2. Unmatched junction bases numbered 8, after V lost 2 bases and J lost 8 bases. Germline V gives CDR1 LGHNA, CDR2 YSLEER. CDR3 length: 16 amino acids. Written as DNA, the CDR3 is TGCGCCAGCAGCCAATTAGCGGGGGGGCCGAGGGATGAGCAGTTCTTC. Amino acid sequence: CASSQLAGGPRDEQFF.

In nucleotides, the CDR3 is TGCGCCAGCAGCTGGGGGACAGCTACAAACTACGAGCAGTACTTC. Protein sequence: CASSWGTATNYEQYF. The V gene is TRBV5-1, the J gene TRBJ2-7, with TRBD1 identical over 7 bases. The CDR3 has 15 residues. Germline CDR1 and CDR2: SGHRS and YFSETQ. Germline trimming cut 3 bases from V and 3 bases from J; bases unmatched to any gene: 9. The full variable domain, in which reference TRBV5-1 and TRBJ2-7 provide the parts outside the CDR3, is KAGVTQTPRYLIKTRGQQVTLSCSPISGHRSVSWYQQTPGQGLQFLFEYFSETQRNKGNFPGRFSGRQFSNSRSEMNVSTLELGDSALYLCASSWGTATNYEQYFGPGTRLTVT.

The chain is built from TRBV27 and TRBJ2-2; D uncertain. V lost 6 bases and J lost 1, with 18 bases in between. CDR3 length: 17 amino acids. The germline CDR1 and CDR2 sequences are MNHEY and SMNVEV (reference sequence). CDR3 region: CASSFDSYSMNTGELFF. CDR3 DNA: TGTGCCAGCAGCTTCGATTCCTATTCAATGAACACCGGGGAGCTGTTTTTT.

This clone was counted a single time. The chain has TRBV18 and TRBJ2-7; 8 nucleotides align to TRBD2. CDR1 and CDR2 (germline): KGHSH, LQKENI. This CDR3 has 16 amino acids. J was trimmed by 0 bases and V by 3 bases; bases with no gene match: 7. The chain's CDR3 is CASSPLSGDSSYEQYF. As DNA, the CDR3 is TGTGCCAGCTCACCTCTTAGCGGGGATAGCTCCTACGAGCAGTACTTC.

The rearrangement uses TRBV4-3 and TRBJ2-1; 10 bases are a match to TRBD2. V shed 1 base and J 6 bases; nucleotides not matched to a gene: 9. The CDR3 has 17 residues. Germline V gene lookup returns CDR1 LGHNA and CDR2 YSLEER. CDR3 in DNA: TGCGCCAGCAGCCAAGCTTCAGTAGCGGGGGGTTTCAATGAGCAGTTCTTC. Protein product: CASSQASVAGGFNEQFF.

The chain couples TRBV4-1 to TRBJ2-7, with 8 positions matching TRBD1. This CDR3 has 15 amino acids. V shed 0 bases and J 4 bases; nucleotides not matched to a gene: 5. Germline values: CDR1 MGHRA, CDR2 YSYEKL. The CDR3 coding sequence is TGCGCCAGCAGCCAAGATAGGACAGGGCAATACGAGCAGTACTTC. It translates to CASSQDRTGQYEQYF.

V and J are TRBV6-1 and TRBJ1-1; no firm D call. Germline assignment: CDR1 MNHNS and CDR2 SASEGT. This CDR3 has 14 amino acids. The V gene lost 7 bases and the J gene lost 7 bases, with 19 bases spanning the gap. CDR3 DNA sequence: TGTGCCAGCATAGACGGAGAGGGCCTGGATGAAGCTTTCTTT. Translating gives CASIDGEGLDEAFF.